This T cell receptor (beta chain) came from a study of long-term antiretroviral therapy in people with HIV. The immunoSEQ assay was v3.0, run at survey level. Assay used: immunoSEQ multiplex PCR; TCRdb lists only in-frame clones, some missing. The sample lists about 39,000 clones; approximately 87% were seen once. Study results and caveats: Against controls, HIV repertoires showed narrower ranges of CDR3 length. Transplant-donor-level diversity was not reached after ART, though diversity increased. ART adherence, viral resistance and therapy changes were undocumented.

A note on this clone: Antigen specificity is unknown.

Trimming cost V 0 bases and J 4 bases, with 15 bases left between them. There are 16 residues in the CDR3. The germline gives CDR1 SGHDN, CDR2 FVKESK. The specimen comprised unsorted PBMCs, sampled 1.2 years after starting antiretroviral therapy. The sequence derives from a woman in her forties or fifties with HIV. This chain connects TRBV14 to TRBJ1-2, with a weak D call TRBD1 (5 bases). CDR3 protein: CASSQDRGGASYGYTF. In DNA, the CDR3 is TGTGCCAGCAGCCAAGATCGCGGAGGGGCGAGCTATGGCTACACCTTC.